This T cell receptor beta chain came from a study of beta chain features in type 1 diabetes. Study conclusions and caveats: Comparison showed that naive, central memory and Treg TCRB repertoires appeared more similar among patients than among healthy donors.

Every bit of the isolated RNA underwent reverse transcription, so sequencing read expressed TCRB transcripts. Data came from immunoSEQ multiplex PCR; TCRdb stores just in-frame clones and leaves some out. The table shows under 450,000 clones, with approximately 16% occurring only once. This clone was detected only a few times. The target antigen is unknown. The CDR3 totals 13 residues. The germline gives CDR1 SGHRS, CDR2 YFSETQ. Trimming took off 3 bases at V and 4 bases at J, with 10 bases between the two ends. V usage is TRBV5-1 and J usage is TRBJ1-1; no clear D gene. This clonotype was obtained from a woman aged 18-30 years in good health. The sample comprised naive CD4+ T cells from blood. As DNA, the CDR3 is TGCGCCAGCAGCTGGCCGGGAGGCACTGAAGCTTTCTTT. Its translation: CASSWPGGTEAFF. Filled out from reference TRBV5-1 and TRBJ1-1, the complete variable domain reads KAGVTQTPRYLIKTRGQQVTLSCSPISGHRSVSWYQQTPGQGLQFLFEYFSETQRNKGNFPGRFSGRQFSNSRSEMNVSTLELGDSALYLCASSWPGGTEAFFGQGTRLTVV.